What follows describes a single T cell receptor (beta chain). Its antigen remains unidentified. This entry is derived from a study of somatic mutations in cytotoxic T cells in rheumatoid arthritis. Study details: Some V beta antibody-stained T-cell populations were flow-sorted at nearly 100% purity, including V beta1+ cells sequenced for TCRB. Study observations and caveats: CD8+ T-cell clonality showed no significant difference between rheumatoid arthritis patients and age-matched healthy controls. Of 65 patients, seven to nine had a largest CD8+ clone that exceeded 20% of CD8+ cells.

Method: immunoSEQ multiplex PCR; TCRdb's copy keeps in-frame clones and lacks some. The data hold about 19,000 clones, with 81% observed a single time. Trimming removed 1 base at V and 0 bases at J, with 7 bases between. Germline-derived CDR1 and CDR2 are SGHAT and FQNNGV. CDR3 length equals 14 residues. Isolating CD4+ and CD8+ cells involved positive magnetic bead selection on an AutoMACS. Their purity was then checked by flow cytometry. The TCR was taken from an adult with rheumatoid arthritis. Sequencing was done on a sample of CD8+ T cells sorted from blood. The genes are TRBV11-2 and TRBJ2-7, with D perhaps TRBD2 (5 bases). This CDR3 reads CASSLGGYSYEQYF. The CDR3 DNA reads TGTGCCAGCAGCTTAGGCGGGTACTCCTACGAGCAGTACTTC.